A single sample gave rise to the 13 T cell receptor beta chains below, sequenced in a study of OX40 agonist ivuxolimab in advanced cancers. Sequencing was performed with immunoSEQ multiplex PCR; in TCRdb, only in-frame clones are kept and a portion is missing. The table records some 95,000 clones, around nine tenths of them present only once. The material sequenced was CD4+ or CD8+ T cells sorted from blood, taken in a trial of the OX40 agonist ivuxolimab. The receptors come from an adult with an advanced solid tumor such as melanoma, head and neck, liver or kidney cancer.

The chain is built from TRBV29-1 and TRBJ2-2, with 8 bases lining up with TRBD2. The V gene's germline CDR1 is SQVTM and CDR2 ANQGSEA. Losses at the gene ends were 6 bases for V and 2 bases for J; bases not matched to a gene: 11. CDR3 length equals 16 residues. This CDR3 is CSVRTYSGINTGELFF. CDR3 in DNA: TGCAGCGTCCGGACTTATAGCGGGATAAACACCGGGGAGCTGTTTTTT.

This clone was detected only once. The chain links TRBV7-8 to TRBJ2-1; TRBD2 agrees at 9 bases. Per germline, CDR1 SGHVS and CDR2 FQNEAQ. The CDR3 spans 15 residues. With V trimmed by 5 bases and J by 0 bases, 2 bases remained unmatched. The CDR3 coding sequence is TGTGCCAGCAGCCGAGCGGGAGGCTCCTACAATGAGCAGTTCTTC. Translating it yields CASSRAGGSYNEQFF.

This chain joins TRBV5-5 and TRBJ2-7, with 10 bases fitting TRBD2. CDR1 is SGHKS and CDR2 is YYEKEE in the germline V gene (reference sequence). The CDR3 totals 20 residues. Trimming removed 1 base from V and 4 bases from J; junction bases left unmatched: 20. CDR3 bases: TGTGCCAGCAGCTTGTACCCGGCTAGCGGGAGAGTAACATTAAGGTACGAGCAGTACTTC. Translation gives CASSLYPASGRVTLRYEQYF.

The rearrangement links TRBV6-1 to TRBJ2-7, with 7 bases lining up with TRBD1. Unmatched junction bases numbered 10, after V lost 5 bases and J lost 3 bases. Germline CDR1 reads MNHNS; CDR2 reads SASEGT. This CDR3 comprises 15 residues. CDR3 in DNA: TGTGCCAGCAGTACAGGGGATAGAGTTGGCTACGAGCAGTACTTC. Translating gives CASSTGDRVGYEQYF.

The V call is TRBV2, the J call TRBJ1-2, with 7 bases matching TRBD1. Germline V gives CDR1 SNHLY, CDR2 FYNNEI. This CDR3 region has 15 residues. The V segment lost 3 bases and the J segment 11 bases; nucleotides outside the gene matches: 15. CDR3 sequence: CASSEVQQGSSPYTF. Here the CDR3 DNA reads TGTGCCAGCAGTGAGGTACAACAGGGGTCCTCTCCATACACCTTC. The whole variable domain, remainder taken from reference TRBV2 and TRBJ1-2, is EPEVTQTPSHQVTQMGQEVILRCVPISNHLYFYWYRQILGQKVEFLVSFYNNEISEKSEIFDDQFSVERPDGSNFTLKIRSTKLEDSAMYFCASSEVQQGSSPYTFGSGTRLTVV.

This clone appeared once. The chain recombines TRBV19 with TRBJ2-1; TRBD2 agrees at 10 bases. Losses at the gene ends were 4 bases for V and 5 bases for J; bases not matched to a gene: 11. Germline assignment: CDR1 LNHDA and CDR2 SQIVND (reference sequence). This CDR3 is 17 amino acids long. In nucleotides, the CDR3 is TGTGCCAGTAGTACCTTTCCCAGCGGGAGGGCCAACAATGAGCAGTTCTTC. Translating it yields CASSTFPSGRANNEQFF.

The rearrangement links TRBV30 to TRBJ2-2, with a possible D match to TRBD1 (5 bases). Trimming pared 3 bases from V and 4 bases from J, leaving 12 bases between. Germline V CDR1 and CDR2: GTSNPN, SVGIG (reference sequence). This CDR3 is 14 amino acids long. The CDR3 protein is CAWRWGGATGELFF. The CDR3 bases are TGTGCCTGGAGGTGGGGCGGAGCCACCGGGGAGCTGTTTTTT.

The chain couples TRBV29-1 to TRBJ2-5; D unclear. This CDR3 contains 13 residues. V was shortened by 3 bases and J by 1 base, with 9 bases between the two germline ends. Germline V gene data show CDR1 as SQVTM and CDR2 as ANQGSEA. The chain's CDR3 is CSVDLSAQETQYF. The CDR3 DNA reads as TGCAGCGTTGATCTCAGCGCCCAAGAGACCCAGTACTTC.

The chain carries TRBV5-1 and TRBJ2-7; D is possibly TRBD2 (5 bases). There are 12 residues in the CDR3. The germline gives CDR1 SGHRS, CDR2 YFSETQ. V was cut by 2 bases and J by 3 bases, with 6 bases left in between. In DNA, the CDR3 is TGCGCCAGCAGCTTCGGAGGCTACGAGCAGTACTTC. Translated, it gives CASSFGGYEQYF.

CDR3 protein: CASSEPRNTGELFF. CDR3 bases: TGTGCCAGCAGTGAGCCCCGGAACACCGGGGAGCTGTTTTTT. The chain links TRBV2 to TRBJ2-2; no firm D call. Between the trimmed V and J ends, which lost 3 bases and 1 base, there was a span of 6 bases. The CDR3 contains 14 residues. CDR1 SNHLY and CDR2 FYNNEI come from the germline V gene. Filled out from reference TRBV2 and TRBJ2-2, the complete variable domain reads EPEVTQTPSHQVTQMGQEVILRCVPISNHLYFYWYRQILGQKVEFLVSFYNNEISEKSEIFDDQFSVERPDGSNFTLKIRSTKLEDSAMYFCASSEPRNTGELFFGEGSRLTVL.

CDR3 nucleotides: TGTGCCAGCAGTTTATCGATCGGGGGATACTATGGCTACACCTTC. Amino acid sequence: CASSLSIGGYYGYTF. This chain joins TRBV27 and TRBJ1-2; possibly TRBD1 for D (5 bases). V lost 0 bases, J lost 3 bases, and 11 bases lay in between. The V gene's germline CDR1 is MNHEY and CDR2 SMNVEV (reference sequence). This CDR3 region has 15 residues.

This clone showed up just once. V and J are TRBV7-6 and TRBJ1-2, with 9 bases fitting TRBD1. V lost 6 bases, J lost 5 bases, and 10 bases stayed unmatched. This CDR3 has 15 amino acids. Germline V gene data show CDR1 as SGHVS and CDR2 as FNYEAQ. The CDR3 sequence: CASSPSVQGAYGYTF. The CDR3 coding sequence is TGTGCCAGCAGTCCTTCCGTACAGGGGGCATATGGCTACACCTTC.

The gene calls are TRBV7-2 and TRBJ2-1; D is unresolved. The CDR3 is 13 amino acids. Germline CDR1 SGHTA, CDR2 FQGNSA. V lost 4 bases to trimming and J lost 9 bases, with 13 bases between them. The CDR3 sequence is CASSSSLAGEQFF. The CDR3, as DNA: TGTGCCAGCAGCTCATCCCTCGCCGGTGAGCAGTTCTTC.